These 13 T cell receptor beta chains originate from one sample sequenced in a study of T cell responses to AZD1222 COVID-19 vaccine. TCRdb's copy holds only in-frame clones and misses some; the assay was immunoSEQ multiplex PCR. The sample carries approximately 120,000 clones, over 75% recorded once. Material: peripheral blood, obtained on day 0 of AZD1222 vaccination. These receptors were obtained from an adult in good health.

CDR3 region: CASSSTQDRAEGYTF. Here the CDR3 DNA reads TGTGCCAGCAGTTCAACGCAGGACAGGGCGGAAGGCTACACCTTC. The rearrangement joins TRBV28 to TRBJ1-2, with TRBD1 matching 8 bases. The CDR3 consists of 15 residues. Trimming at V came to 4 bases and at J to 8 bases, leaving 12 bases not matched to a gene. Germline loops: CDR1 MDHEN, CDR2 SYDVKM.

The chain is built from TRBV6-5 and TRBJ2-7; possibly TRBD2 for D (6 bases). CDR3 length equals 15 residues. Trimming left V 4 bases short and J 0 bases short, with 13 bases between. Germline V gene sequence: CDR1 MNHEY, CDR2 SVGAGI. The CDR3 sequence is CASSLAAGSSYEQYV. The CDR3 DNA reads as TGTGCCAGCAGTTTAGCGGCCGGGAGCTCCTACGAGCAGTACGTC.

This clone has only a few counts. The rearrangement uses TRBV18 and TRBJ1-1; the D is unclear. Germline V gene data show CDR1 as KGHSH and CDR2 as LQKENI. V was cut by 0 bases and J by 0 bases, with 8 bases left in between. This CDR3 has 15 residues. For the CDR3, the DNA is TGTGCCAGCTCACCACCGCCAGAGATGAACACTGAAGCTTTCTTT. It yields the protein CASSPPPEMNTEAFF.

DNA for the CDR3: TGTGCCAGCTCACCACGGGCAGGGGACACCGGGGAGCTGTTTTTT. This gives the protein CASSPRAGDTGELFF. The rearrangement uses TRBV18 and TRBJ2-2, with D perhaps TRBD1 (6 bases). The CDR3 length is 15 residues. V lost 1 base, J lost 3 bases, and 9 bases lay in between. Germline assignment: CDR1 KGHSH and CDR2 LQKENI.

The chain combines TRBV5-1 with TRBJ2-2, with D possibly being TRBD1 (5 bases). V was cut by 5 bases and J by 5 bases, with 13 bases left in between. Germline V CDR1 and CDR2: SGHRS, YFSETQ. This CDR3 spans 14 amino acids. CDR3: CASRGQGGTGELFF. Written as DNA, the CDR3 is TGCGCCAGCAGAGGGCAGGGCGGTACCGGGGAGCTGTTTTTT. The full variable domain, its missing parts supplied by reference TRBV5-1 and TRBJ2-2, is KAGVTQTPRYLIKTRGQQVTLSCSPISGHRSVSWYQQTPGQGLQFLFEYFSETQRNKGNFPGRFSGRQFSNSRSEMNVSTLELGDSALYLCASRGQGGTGELFFGEGSRLTVL.

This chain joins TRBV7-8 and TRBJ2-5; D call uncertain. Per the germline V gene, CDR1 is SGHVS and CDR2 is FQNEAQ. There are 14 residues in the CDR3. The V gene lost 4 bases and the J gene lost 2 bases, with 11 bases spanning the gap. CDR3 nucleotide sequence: TGTGCCAGCAGCTACCGACCTCGGCAAGAGACCCAGTACTTC. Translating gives CASSYRPRQETQYF.

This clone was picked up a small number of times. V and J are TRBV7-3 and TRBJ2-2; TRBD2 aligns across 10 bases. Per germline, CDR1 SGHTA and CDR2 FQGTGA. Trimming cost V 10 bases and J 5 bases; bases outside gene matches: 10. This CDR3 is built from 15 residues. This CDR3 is CATSTLAGATGELFF. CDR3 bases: TGTGCCACCAGTACGCTAGCGGGAGCTACCGGGGAGCTGTTTTTT.

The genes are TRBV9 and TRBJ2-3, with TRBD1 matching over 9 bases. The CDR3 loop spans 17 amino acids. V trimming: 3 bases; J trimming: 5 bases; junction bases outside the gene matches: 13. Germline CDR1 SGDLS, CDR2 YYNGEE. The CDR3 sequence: CASSANPGTGILDTQYF. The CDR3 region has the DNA TGTGCCAGCAGCGCAAACCCCGGGACAGGGATTTTAGATACGCAGTATTTT.

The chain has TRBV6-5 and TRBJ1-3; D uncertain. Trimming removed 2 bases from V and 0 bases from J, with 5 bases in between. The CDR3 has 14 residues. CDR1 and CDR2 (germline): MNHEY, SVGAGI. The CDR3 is CASSYTDSGNTIYF. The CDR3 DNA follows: TGTGCCAGCAGTTACACGGACTCTGGAAACACCATATATTTT.

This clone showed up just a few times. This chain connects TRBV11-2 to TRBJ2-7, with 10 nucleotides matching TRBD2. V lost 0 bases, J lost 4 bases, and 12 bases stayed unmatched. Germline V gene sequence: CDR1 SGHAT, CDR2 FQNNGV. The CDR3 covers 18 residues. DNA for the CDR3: TGTGCCAGCAGCTTAGATCTTGCCGGGACTAGCGTCACGTACGAGCAGTACTTC. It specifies CASSLDLAGTSVTYEQYF.

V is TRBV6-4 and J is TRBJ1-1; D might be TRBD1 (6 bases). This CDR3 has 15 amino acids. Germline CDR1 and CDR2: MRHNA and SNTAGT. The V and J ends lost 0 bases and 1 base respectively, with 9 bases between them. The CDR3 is CASSDSGRGNTEAFF. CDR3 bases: TGTGCCAGCAGTGACTCAGGCAGGGGGAACACTGAAGCTTTCTTT.

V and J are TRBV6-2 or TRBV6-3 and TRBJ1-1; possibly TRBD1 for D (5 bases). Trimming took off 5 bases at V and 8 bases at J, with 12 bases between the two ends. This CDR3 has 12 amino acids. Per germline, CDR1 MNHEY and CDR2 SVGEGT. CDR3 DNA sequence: TGTGCCAGCAGTCCCAGGGTTTCGGAAGCTTTCTTT. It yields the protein CASSPRVSEAFF.

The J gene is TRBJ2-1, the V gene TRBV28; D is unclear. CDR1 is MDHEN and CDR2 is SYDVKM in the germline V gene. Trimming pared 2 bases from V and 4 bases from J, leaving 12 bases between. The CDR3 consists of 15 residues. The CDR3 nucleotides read TGTGCCAGCAGTTTAGGGTTGAGCATATACAATGAGCAGTTCTTC. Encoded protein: CASSLGLSIYNEQFF.